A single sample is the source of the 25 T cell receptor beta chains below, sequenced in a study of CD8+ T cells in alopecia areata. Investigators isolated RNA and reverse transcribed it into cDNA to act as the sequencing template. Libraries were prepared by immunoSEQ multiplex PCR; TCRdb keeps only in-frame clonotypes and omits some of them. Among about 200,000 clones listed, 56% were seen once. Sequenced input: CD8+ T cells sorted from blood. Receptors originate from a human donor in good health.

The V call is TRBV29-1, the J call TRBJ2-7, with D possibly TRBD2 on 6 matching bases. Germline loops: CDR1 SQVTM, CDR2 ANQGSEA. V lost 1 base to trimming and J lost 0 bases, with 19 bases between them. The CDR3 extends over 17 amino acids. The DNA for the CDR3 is TGCAGCGTTGAAGCTCCCGGGAGAGTTCATGACTCCTACGAGCAGTACTTC. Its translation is CSVEAPGRVHDSYEQYF.

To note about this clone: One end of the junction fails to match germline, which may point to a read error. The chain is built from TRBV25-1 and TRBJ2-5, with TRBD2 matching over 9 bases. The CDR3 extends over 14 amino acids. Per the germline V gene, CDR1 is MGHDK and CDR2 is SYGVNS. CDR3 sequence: CASSLRGGQEAQYF. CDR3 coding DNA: TGTGCCAGCAGTCTGCGGGGGGGCCAAGAGGCCCAGTACTTC.

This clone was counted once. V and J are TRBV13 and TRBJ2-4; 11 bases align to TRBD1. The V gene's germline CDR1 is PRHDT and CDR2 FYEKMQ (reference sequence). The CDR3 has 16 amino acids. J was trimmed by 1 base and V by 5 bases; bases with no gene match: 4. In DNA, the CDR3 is TGTGCCAGCAGCGGACAGGGGGCCCAGGCCAAAAACATTCAGTACTTC. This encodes CASSGQGAQAKNIQYF. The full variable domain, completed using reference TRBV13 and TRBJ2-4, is AAGVIQSPRHLIKEKRETATLKCYPIPRHDTVYWYQQGPGQDPQFLISFYEKMQSDKGSIPDRFSAQQFSDYHSELNMSSLELGDSALYFCASSGQGAQAKNIQYFGAGTRLSVL.

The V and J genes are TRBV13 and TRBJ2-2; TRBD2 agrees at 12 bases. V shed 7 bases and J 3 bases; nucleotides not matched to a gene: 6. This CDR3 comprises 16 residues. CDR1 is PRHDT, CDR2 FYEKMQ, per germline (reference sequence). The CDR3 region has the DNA TGTGCCAGCACGTGGACTAGCGGGGCCGACACCGGGGAGCTGTTTTTT. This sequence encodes CASTWTSGADTGELFF.

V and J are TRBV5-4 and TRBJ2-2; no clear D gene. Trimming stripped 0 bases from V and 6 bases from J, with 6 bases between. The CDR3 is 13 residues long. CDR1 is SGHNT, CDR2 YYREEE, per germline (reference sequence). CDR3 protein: CASSLAVAGELFF. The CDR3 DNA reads TGTGCCAGCAGCTTGGCGGTGGCCGGGGAGCTGTTTTTT. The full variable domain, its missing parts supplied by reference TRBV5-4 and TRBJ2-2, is ETGVTQSPTHLIKTRGQQVTLRCSSQSGHNTVSWYQQALGQGPQFIFQYYREEENGRGNFPPRFSGLQFPNYSSELNVNALELDDSALYLCASSLAVAGELFFGEGSRLTVL.

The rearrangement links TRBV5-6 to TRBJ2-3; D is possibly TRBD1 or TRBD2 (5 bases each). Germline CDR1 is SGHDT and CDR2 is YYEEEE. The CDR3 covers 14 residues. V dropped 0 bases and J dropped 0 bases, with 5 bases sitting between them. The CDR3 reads CASSLGGSTDTQYF. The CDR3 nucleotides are TGTGCCAGCAGCTTGGGGGGGAGCACAGATACGCAGTATTTT. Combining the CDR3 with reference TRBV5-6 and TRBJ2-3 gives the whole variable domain DAGVTQSPTHLIKTRGQQVTLRCSPKSGHDTVSWYQQALGQGPQFIFQYYEEEERQRGNFPDRFSGHQFPNYSSELNVNALLLGDSALYLCASSLGGSTDTQYFGPGTRLTVL.

CDR3 sequence (DNA): TGCAGCTTAACCGGGACAGGGGGTGGCTACACCTTC. Translating gives CSLTGTGGGYTF. This chain connects TRBV29-1 to TRBJ1-2, with 11 bases matching TRBD1. The V and J ends lost 8 bases and 7 bases, in that order; junction bases with no gene match: 6. In germline, CDR1 is SQVTM, CDR2 ANQGSEA. This CDR3 has 12 residues.

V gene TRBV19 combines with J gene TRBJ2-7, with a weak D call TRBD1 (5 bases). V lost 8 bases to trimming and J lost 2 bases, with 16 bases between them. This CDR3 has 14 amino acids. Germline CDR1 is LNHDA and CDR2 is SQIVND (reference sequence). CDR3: CASAPSEGAYEQYF. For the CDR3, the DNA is TGTGCCAGTGCCCCTTCCGAAGGGGCCTACGAGCAGTACTTC.

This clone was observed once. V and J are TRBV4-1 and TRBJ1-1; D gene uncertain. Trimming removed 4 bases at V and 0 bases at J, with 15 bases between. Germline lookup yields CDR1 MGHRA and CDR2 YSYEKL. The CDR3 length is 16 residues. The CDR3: CASSPLRLRMNTEAFF. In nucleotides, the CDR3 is TGCGCCAGCAGCCCCCTAAGACTGCGCATGAACACTGAAGCTTTCTTT.

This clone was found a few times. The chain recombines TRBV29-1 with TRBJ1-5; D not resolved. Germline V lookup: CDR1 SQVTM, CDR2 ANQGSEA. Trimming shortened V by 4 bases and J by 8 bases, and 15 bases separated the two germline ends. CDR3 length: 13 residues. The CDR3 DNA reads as TGCAGCGTTGTATTCGGCGGAGGGAAGCCCCAGCATTTT. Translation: CSVVFGGGKPQHF.

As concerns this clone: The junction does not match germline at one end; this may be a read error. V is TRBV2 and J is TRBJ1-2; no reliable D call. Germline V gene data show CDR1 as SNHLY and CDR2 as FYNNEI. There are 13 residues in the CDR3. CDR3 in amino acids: CTSSAVFLYGYTF. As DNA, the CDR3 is TGTACCAGCAGTGCGGTGTTCCTCTATGGCTACACCTTC.

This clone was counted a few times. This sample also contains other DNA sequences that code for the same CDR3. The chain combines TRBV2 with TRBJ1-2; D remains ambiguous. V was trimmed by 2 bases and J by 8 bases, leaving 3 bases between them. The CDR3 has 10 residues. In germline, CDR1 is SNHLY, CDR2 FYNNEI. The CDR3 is CASSENGYTF. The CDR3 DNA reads TGTGCCAGCAGTGAAAACGGCTACACCTTC.

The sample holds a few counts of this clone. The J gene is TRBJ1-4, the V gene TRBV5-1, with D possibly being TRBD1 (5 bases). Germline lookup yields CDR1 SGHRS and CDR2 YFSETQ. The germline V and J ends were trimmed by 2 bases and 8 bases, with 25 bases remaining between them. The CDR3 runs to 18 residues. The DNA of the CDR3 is TGCGCCAGCAGCTTAAACACCGTGGACACGTCGTATAACGAAAAACTGTTTTTT. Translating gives CASSLNTVDTSYNEKLFF.

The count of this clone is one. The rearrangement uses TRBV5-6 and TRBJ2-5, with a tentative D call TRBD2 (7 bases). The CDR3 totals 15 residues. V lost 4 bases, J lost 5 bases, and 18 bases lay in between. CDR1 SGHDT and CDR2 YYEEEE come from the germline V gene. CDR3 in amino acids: CASSKPRGALETQYF. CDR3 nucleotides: TGTGCCAGCAGCAAGCCACGGGGGGCCCTGGAGACCCAGTACTTC.

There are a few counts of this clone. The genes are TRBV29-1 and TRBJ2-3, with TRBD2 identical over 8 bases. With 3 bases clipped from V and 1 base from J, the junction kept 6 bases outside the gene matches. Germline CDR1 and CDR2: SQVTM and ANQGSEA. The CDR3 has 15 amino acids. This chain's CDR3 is CSVERGDLGTDTQYF. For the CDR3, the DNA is TGCAGCGTTGAGCGGGGGGATCTAGGCACAGATACGCAGTATTTT.

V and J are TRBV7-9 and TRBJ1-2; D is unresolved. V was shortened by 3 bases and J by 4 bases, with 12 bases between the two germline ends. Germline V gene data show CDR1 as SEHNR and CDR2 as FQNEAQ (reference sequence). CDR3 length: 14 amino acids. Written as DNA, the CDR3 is TGTGCCAGCAGCTTTTCCCCCGAAACCTATGGCTACACCTTC. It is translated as CASSFSPETYGYTF.

CDR3 nucleotide sequence: TGTGCCAGCAGCTCTATTAGGTCACAGACTTACGAGCAGTACTTC. This gives the protein CASSSIRSQTYEQYF. The V and J genes are TRBV7-9 and TRBJ2-7; D uncertain. Germline V gene lookup returns CDR1 SEHNR and CDR2 FQNEAQ (reference sequence). Trimming pared 4 bases from V and 4 bases from J, leaving 17 bases between. This CDR3 contains 15 residues.

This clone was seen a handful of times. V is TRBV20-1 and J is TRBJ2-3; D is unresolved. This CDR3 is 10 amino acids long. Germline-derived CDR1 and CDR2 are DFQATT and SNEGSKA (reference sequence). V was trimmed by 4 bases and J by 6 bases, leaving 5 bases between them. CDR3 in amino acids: CSATEDTQYF. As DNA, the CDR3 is TGCAGTGCTACGGAGGATACGCAGTATTTT.

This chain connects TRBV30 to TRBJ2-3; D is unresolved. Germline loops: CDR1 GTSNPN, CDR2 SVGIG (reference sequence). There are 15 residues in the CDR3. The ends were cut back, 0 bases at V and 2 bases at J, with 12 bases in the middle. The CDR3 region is CAWSVLTGTTDTQYF. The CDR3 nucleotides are TGTGCCTGGAGTGTACTTACCGGTACCACAGATACGCAGTATTTT.

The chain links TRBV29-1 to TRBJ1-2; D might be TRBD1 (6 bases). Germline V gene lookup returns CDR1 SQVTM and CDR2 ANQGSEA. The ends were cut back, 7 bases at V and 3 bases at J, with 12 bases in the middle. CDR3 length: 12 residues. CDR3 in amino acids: CSEYRVDYGYTF. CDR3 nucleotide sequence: TGCAGCGAATACAGGGTAGACTATGGCTACACCTTC.

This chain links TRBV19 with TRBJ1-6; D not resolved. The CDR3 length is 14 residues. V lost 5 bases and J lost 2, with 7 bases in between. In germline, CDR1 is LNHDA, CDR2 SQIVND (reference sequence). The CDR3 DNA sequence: TGTGCCAGTAGTGGGAGCCCCTATAATTCACCCCTCCACTTT. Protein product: CASSGSPYNSPLHF. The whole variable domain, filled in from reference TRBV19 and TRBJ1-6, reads DGGITQSPKYLFRKEGQNVTLSCEQNLNHDAMYWYRQDPGQGLRLIYYSQIVNDFQKGDIAEGYSVSREKKESFPLTVTSAQKNPTAFYLCASSGSPYNSPLHFGNGTRLTVT.

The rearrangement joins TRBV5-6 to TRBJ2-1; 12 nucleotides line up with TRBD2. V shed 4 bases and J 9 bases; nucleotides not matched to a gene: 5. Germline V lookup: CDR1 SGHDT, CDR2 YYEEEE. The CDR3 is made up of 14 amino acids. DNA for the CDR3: TGTGCCAGCAGCATGACTAGCGGGGGAAGTGAGCAGTTCTTC. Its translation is CASSMTSGGSEQFF.

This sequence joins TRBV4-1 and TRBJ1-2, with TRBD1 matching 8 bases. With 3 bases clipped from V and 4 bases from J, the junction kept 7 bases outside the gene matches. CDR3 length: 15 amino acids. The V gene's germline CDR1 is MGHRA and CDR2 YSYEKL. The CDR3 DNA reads TGCGCCAGCAGCCACCCGACAGGGGACTTCTATGGCTACACCTTC. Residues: CASSHPTGDFYGYTF.

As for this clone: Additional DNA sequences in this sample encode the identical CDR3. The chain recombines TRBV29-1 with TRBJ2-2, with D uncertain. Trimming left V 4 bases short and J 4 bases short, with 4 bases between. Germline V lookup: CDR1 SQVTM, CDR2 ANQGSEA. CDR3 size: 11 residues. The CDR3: CSVGGTGELFF. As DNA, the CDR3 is TGCAGCGTTGGAGGCACCGGGGAGCTGTTTTTT.

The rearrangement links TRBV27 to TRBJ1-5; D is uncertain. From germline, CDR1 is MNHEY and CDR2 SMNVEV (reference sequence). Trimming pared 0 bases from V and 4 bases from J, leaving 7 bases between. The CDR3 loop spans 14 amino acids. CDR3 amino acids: CASSLSAGNQPQHF. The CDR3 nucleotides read TGTGCCAGCAGTTTATCCGCGGGGAATCAGCCCCAGCATTTT.